This T cell receptor beta chain was found in a study of blood T cell repertoires in COVID-19. The CDR3 extends over 18 amino acids. Germline V gene lookup returns CDR1 SGHNT and CDR2 YYREEE (reference sequence). Trimming cost V 1 base and J 0 bases, with 16 bases left between them. There are a few counts of this clone. Here immunoSEQ multiplex PCR was the method, and the copy in TCRdb shows in-frame clones only, minus some. The sample holds 100,000 to 120,000 clones; 84% are singletons and the top ten take around 8%. The clonotype originates from a woman between 35 and 50 years old with acute or convalescent COVID-19. The chain recombines TRBV5-4 with TRBJ2-2, with D unclear. Sequencing was performed on peripheral blood. The CDR3 protein is CASSLSHLSSANTGELFF. The DNA of the CDR3 is TGTGCCAGCAGCTTGTCACATTTGTCGTCAGCGAACACCGGGGAGCTGTTTTTT.